One sample yielded the 21 T cell receptor beta chains listed below, sequenced in a study of identical twins (dated by TCRdb to about 2016). Library generation was performed with 5' RACE. The sequencer was an Illumina HiSeq 2000. Through fastp at Q25 and MiXCR, TCRdb rebuilt clones from the public reads, retaining in-frame beta chains. One record per CDR3 amino acid sequence lists the most common genes and DNA. The sample table records hundreds of thousands of distinct CDR3 sequences; 21% of these occur just once. Approximately 4.5% of the sample comes from the top ten. The sample was also linked to a second study, of T cells expressing NK-cell markers.

The sequencing sample was made of PBMCs. These receptors all stem from a woman younger than 35 in good health.

This chain uses TRBV13 with TRBJ1-5; D not resolved. The ends were cut back, 4 bases at V and 3 bases at J, with 10 bases in the middle. Per the germline V gene, CDR1 is PRHDT and CDR2 is FYEKMQ (reference sequence). This CDR3 comprises 14 residues. The CDR3 region has the DNA TGTGCCAGCAGCTCTCCGGGCTTCAATCAGCCCCAGCATTTT. Amino acid sequence: CASSSPGFNQPQHF.

CDR3 bases: TGTGCCAGCAGCGGCCCGGTATCGGAGGCTCATCATGCTGAGCAGTTCTTC. Translated: CASSGPVSEAHHAEQFF. The V call is TRBV9, the J call TRBJ2-1; perhaps TRBD2 as D (5 bases). Trimming left V 3 bases short and J 9 bases short, with 25 bases between. Germline V gene lookup returns CDR1 SGDLS and CDR2 YYNGEE. The CDR3 consists of 17 residues.

The J gene is TRBJ2-1, the V gene TRBV12-5; no definite D call. Germline V CDR1 and CDR2: LGHNT, FRNRAP. The CDR3 runs to 16 residues. The V gene lost 6 bases and the J gene lost 3 bases, with 18 bases spanning the gap. CDR3 protein: CASGTPTRVVYNEQFF. The CDR3 DNA follows: TGTGCTAGTGGCACCCCGACAAGGGTGGTCTACAATGAGCAGTTCTTC.

This clonotype occurred a few times. The rearrangement joins TRBV20-1 to TRBJ2-3; D remains ambiguous. This CDR3 has 15 amino acids. The germline V and J ends were trimmed by 2 bases and 6 bases, with 18 bases remaining between them. Germline CDR1 reads DFQATT; CDR2 reads SNEGSKA (reference sequence). CDR3 in DNA: TGCAGTGCTAGACCCACATCCAGATACCCCGATACGCAGTATTTT. Translated: CSARPTSRYPDTQYF.

The chain uses TRBV7-9 and TRBJ2-2; TRBD2 might be the D (6 bases). The CDR3 is 15 amino acids. Per the germline V gene, CDR1 is SEHNR and CDR2 is FQNEAQ (reference sequence). The germline V and J ends were trimmed by 1 base and 4 bases, with 10 bases remaining between them. The CDR3 DNA is TGTGCCAGCAGCTTAGTAGGGACTGTCACCGGGGAGCTGTTTTTT. Its translation is CASSLVGTVTGELFF.

This clonotype was seen only a few times. The chain has TRBV20-1 and TRBJ2-1; weak D call: TRBD2 (5 bases). Germline CDR1 reads DFQATT; CDR2 reads SNEGSKA (reference sequence). The CDR3 covers 14 residues. Trimming removed 3 bases at V and 9 bases at J, with 18 bases between. The CDR3 protein is CSASRSAGTGEQFF. In nucleotides, the CDR3 is TGCAGTGCTAGCAGATCTGCGGGCACCGGTGAGCAGTTCTTC.

V gene TRBV20-1 combines with J gene TRBJ2-1; D is undetermined. V gave up 5 bases and J gave up 3 bases, with 5 bases separating them. The length of the CDR3 is 11 residues. Germline values: CDR1 DFQATT, CDR2 SNEGSKA (reference sequence). The CDR3 coding sequence is TGCAGTGCTGCAAACTACAATGAGCAGTTCTTC. It specifies CSAANYNEQFF.

This chain joins TRBV12-3 or TRBV12-4 and TRBJ2-3; no firm D call. The V end was cut by 6 bases, the J end by 0 bases, with 13 bases between. The CDR3 loop spans 15 amino acids. CDR3 bases: TGTGCCAGCAGCCCCAGAGTTTCTAGCACAGATACGCAGTATTTT. Residues: CASSPRVSSTDTQYF.

This clonotype was detected many times. The rearrangement links TRBV20-1 to TRBJ2-3; the match to TRBD2 covers 12 bases. CDR3 size: 16 residues. The V gene's germline CDR1 is DFQATT and CDR2 SNEGSKA (reference sequence). V was clipped by 4 bases and J by 2 bases; unmatched bases: 7. The CDR3 nucleotides are TGCAGTGCTACTAGCGGGAGGGCCCAATTCACAGATACGCAGTATTTT. Translation gives CSATSGRAQFTDTQYF.

This clonotype was detected ten times or more. The chain combines TRBV12-3 or TRBV12-4 with TRBJ2-1; tentatively, D is TRBD2 (6 bases). The V gene lost 1 base and the J gene lost 6 bases, with 10 bases spanning the gap. CDR3 length: 14 residues. The DNA of the CDR3 is TGTGCCAGCAGTTTAGGATTAGCGGTCAATGAGCAGTTCTTC. This gives the protein CASSLGLAVNEQFF.

This clonotype turned up a few times. The chain is built from TRBV7-3 and TRBJ2-5; the match to TRBD2 covers 10 bases. CDR1 SGHTA and CDR2 FQGTGA come from the germline V gene. The CDR3 is 14 residues long. The trim removed 6 bases at V and 4 bases at J, leaving 5 bases unmatched. CDR3 in amino acids: CASRPTSGSETQYF. For the CDR3, the DNA is TGTGCCAGCAGGCCGACTAGCGGGTCAGAGACCCAGTACTTC.

Only one count was recorded for this clonotype. The CDR3 DNA reads TGTGCCAGCAGCCCTCAGAGTAGCTCCTACGAGCAGTACTTC. Protein sequence: CASSPQSSSYEQYF. The rearrangement uses TRBV27 and TRBJ2-7; D gene unclear. The CDR3 extends over 14 amino acids. V was trimmed by 6 bases and J by 0 bases, leaving 12 bases between them. CDR1 and CDR2 (germline): MNHEY, SMNVEV (reference sequence).

V usage is TRBV4-3 and J usage is TRBJ2-1; TRBD2 matches at 9 bases. The CDR3 loop spans 17 amino acids. V shed 0 bases, J shed 3 bases, and the junction held 6 bases outside the gene matches. Per the germline V gene, CDR1 is LGHNA and CDR2 is YSLEER. Here the CDR3 DNA reads TGCGCCAGCAGCCAAGATTGGCTAGCGGGACTCTACAATGAGCAGTTCTTC. Protein product: CASSQDWLAGLYNEQFF.

This clonotype has more than one count but fewer than ten. This chain links TRBV20-1 with TRBJ2-3, with D possibly TRBD2 on 6 matching bases. The CDR3 spans 14 residues. V was clipped by 6 bases and J by 5 bases, with 18 bases between them. Germline loops: CDR1 DFQATT, CDR2 SNEGSKA (reference sequence). The DNA of the CDR3 is TGCAGTGCGGGGAGACGGGACTCCGAAGATACGCAGTATTTT. The encoded protein is CSAGRRDSEDTQYF.

The J gene is TRBJ2-7, the V gene TRBV12-3 or TRBV12-4, with TRBD1 matching over 7 bases. The CDR3 runs to 14 residues. With V trimmed by 5 bases and J by 5 bases, 9 bases remained unmatched. CDR3 sequence: CASSQTGLVHEQYF. CDR3 sequence (DNA): TGTGCCAGCAGTCAGACAGGGTTGGTACACGAGCAGTACTTC.

J is TRBJ2-3 and V is TRBV6-2 or TRBV6-3, with 11 bases that match TRBD2. The J segment lost 4 bases and the V segment lost 2 bases, leaving 8 bases of the junction unmatched. CDR3 length: 17 residues. Germline V gene sequence: CDR1 MNHEY, CDR2 SVGEGT. DNA for the CDR3: TGTGCCAGCAGTTACAGGCCTAGCGGGAGGTCGGCAGATACGCAGTATTTT. Translation gives CASSYRPSGRSADTQYF.

CDR3 residues: CASSPPGLAGNNEQFF. The CDR3 nucleotides read TGTGCCAGCTCACCACCGGGACTAGCGGGGAACAATGAGCAGTTCTTC. The gene calls are TRBV18 and TRBJ2-1; 13 bases align to TRBD2. Trimming removed 0 bases from V and 5 bases from J; junction bases left unmatched: 1. Germline V gives CDR1 KGHSH, CDR2 LQKENI. The CDR3 covers 16 residues.

This clonotype was counted ten times or more. The V and J genes are TRBV7-2 and TRBJ2-7; possibly TRBD1 or TRBD2 for D (5 bases each). V lost 5 bases and J 4 bases, leaving 18 bases between the germline ends. The CDR3 loop spans 15 amino acids. CDR1 SGHTA and CDR2 FQGNSA come from the germline V gene. CDR3 nucleotides: TGTGCCAGCAGCCTCTCCTGGTCCAGGGAGTACGAGCAGTACTTC. Translating gives CASSLSWSREYEQYF.

This clonotype was seen a few times. V gene TRBV7-2 combines with J gene TRBJ2-3; no clear D. Germline V gives CDR1 SGHTA, CDR2 FQGNSA. The CDR3 has 14 residues. Trimming left V 7 bases short and J 2 bases short, with 13 bases between. CDR3 DNA sequence: TGTGCCAGCACCCCTCCGTCAGTCACAGATACGCAGTATTTT. Its protein is CASTPPSVTDTQYF.

V usage is TRBV24-1 and J usage is TRBJ2-3; maybe TRBD2 (5 bases). This CDR3 comprises 14 residues. Germline V CDR1 and CDR2: KGHDR, SFDVKD. With 3 bases removed from V and 4 bases from J, the gap between germline ends came to 10 bases. The CDR3 coding sequence is TGTGCCACCAGTGATCGGACTTCCGCAGATACGCAGTATTTT. Amino acids: CATSDRTSADTQYF.

This sequence joins TRBV5-1 and TRBJ1-1; 8 bases line up with TRBD1. After removal of 3 bases from V and 7 bases from J, the junction contained 11 bases not matched to a gene. The CDR3 totals 15 residues. Germline V lookup: CDR1 SGHRS, CDR2 YFSETQ. DNA of the CDR3: TGCGCCAGCAGCTGGGAATCCCCAGGGGGCGGTGAAGCTTTCTTT. Its translation is CASSWESPGGGEAFF.